Below, 18 T cell receptor beta chains from the same sample are listed, as sequenced in a study of lymphopenia after photon versus proton radiotherapy. The assay was immunoSEQ multiplex PCR, and TCRdb's table has in-frame clones only and misses some. The sample contains roughly 2,900 clones, 94% of which appear only once. Sequenced material: peripheral blood, taken from a patient treated with photon-based radiotherapy. The origin of the receptors is a woman between 70 and 85 years old with pancreatic cancer.

This clone came up once. The chain uses TRBV7-2 and TRBJ2-3; 10 positions agree with TRBD1. Germline lookup yields CDR1 SGHTA and CDR2 FQGNSA. V lost 4 bases to trimming and J lost 4 bases; unmatched junction nucleotides: 5. CDR3 length equals 15 residues. The CDR3 reads CASSSWGQGPDTQYF. For the CDR3, the DNA is TGTGCCAGCAGCTCGTGGGGACAGGGGCCAGATACGCAGTATTTT.

The chain combines TRBV19 with TRBJ2-2; 8 nucleotides agree with TRBD1. Germline V gene lookup returns CDR1 LNHDA and CDR2 SQIVND (reference sequence). The CDR3 contains 15 residues. V lost 3 bases and J lost 4; bases outside the gene matches: 4. The CDR3 region has the DNA TGTGCCAGTAGTATGCCAGACAGGGGCACCGGGGAGCTGTTTTTT. It translates to CASSMPDRGTGELFF.

The chain employs TRBV30 and TRBJ1-2, with TRBD1 as a possible D gene (5 bases). This CDR3 is 15 amino acids long. Germline lookup yields CDR1 GTSNPN and CDR2 SVGIG (reference sequence). V lost 0 bases, J lost 2 bases, and 13 bases lay in between. For the CDR3, the DNA is TGTGCCTGGAGTGTAATCGGGCCAGGGAACTATGGCTACACCTTC. As protein: CAWSVIGPGNYGYTF. The full variable domain, its missing parts supplied by reference TRBV30 and TRBJ1-2, is SQTIHQWPATLVQPVGSPLSLECTVEGTSNPNLYWYRQAAGRGLQLLFYSVGIGQISSEVPQNLSASRPQDRQFILSSKKLLLSDSGFYLCAWSVIGPGNYGYTFGSGTRLTVV.

The chain employs TRBV2 and TRBJ2-6, with D perhaps TRBD2 (6 bases). The CDR3 has 17 amino acids. Deletions cut 4 bases from V and 4 bases from J, with 17 bases between. Germline-derived CDR1 and CDR2 are SNHLY and FYNNEI. CDR3 DNA: TGTGCCAGCAGTGCGGAACGGGCGGGGACCGGGGCCAACGTCCTGACTTTC. Protein product: CASSAERAGTGANVLTF. Full variable domain (remainder filled in from reference TRBV2 and TRBJ2-6): EPEVTQTPSHQVTQMGQEVILRCVPISNHLYFYWYRQILGQKVEFLVSFYNNEISEKSEIFDDQFSVERPDGSNFTLKIRSTKLEDSAMYFCASSAERAGTGANVLTFGAGSRLTVL.

As regards this clone: A junction end diverges from the germline sequence, so it may reflect a read error. This rearrangement joins TRBV7-7 to TRBJ1-3; maybe TRBD1 (5 bases). CDR3 size: 18 residues. CDR1 and CDR2 from the germline V gene are SSHAT and FNYEAQ (reference sequence). CDR3 amino acids: CASSLDNRKKSSGNTIYF. CDR3 nucleotides: TGTGCTAGCAGCTTAGACAACAGGAAAAAGAGCTCTGGAAACACCATATATTTT.

V usage is TRBV9 and J usage is TRBJ2-1; D is possibly TRBD1 (6 bases). Per the germline V gene, CDR1 is SGDLS and CDR2 is YYNGEE. The CDR3 length is 14 residues. Trimming shortened V by 0 bases and J by 9 bases, and 13 bases separated the two germline ends. The CDR3 bases are TGTGCCAGCAGCGTAGAACCTGGGGGCGTTGAGCAGTTCTTC. Residues: CASSVEPGGVEQFF.

The V call is TRBV25-1, the J call TRBJ1-4, with D hard to call. The CDR3 totals 15 residues. Germline CDR1 is MGHDK and CDR2 is SYGVNS. Trimming took off 4 bases at V and 5 bases at J, with 14 bases between the two ends. The CDR3 DNA follows: TGTGCCAGCAGTGCCCAACGGGCGGGAAATGAAAAACTGTTTTTT. Encoded protein: CASSAQRAGNEKLFF.

V is TRBV6-5 and J is TRBJ1-2; D remains ambiguous. This CDR3 spans 13 amino acids. Germline values: CDR1 MNHEY, CDR2 SVGAGI. V lost 0 bases and J 6 bases, leaving 8 bases between the germline ends. The CDR3 DNA reads as TGTGCCAGCAGTTACTCACGTAGAGATGGCTACACCTTC. Its protein product is CASSYSRRDGYTF.

The V gene is TRBV7-6, the J gene TRBJ2-3; 15 nucleotides agree with TRBD2. CDR3 length: 17 amino acids. Germline lookup yields CDR1 SGHVS and CDR2 FNYEAQ. The junction had 6 bases not matched to a gene; V was cut back by 5 bases and J by 3 bases. The CDR3 loop reads CASSPGTSGRSTDTQYF. In nucleotides, the CDR3 is TGTGCCAGCAGCCCCGGGACTAGCGGGAGGAGTACAGATACGCAGTATTTT.

The chain couples TRBV28 to TRBJ2-3; D uncertain. CDR1 and CDR2 from the germline V gene are MDHEN and SYDVKM. V was shortened by 4 bases and J by 1 base, with 3 bases between the two germline ends. This CDR3 is built from 12 residues. CDR3 nucleotides: TGTGCCAGCAGTTCCGGCACAGATACGCAGTATTTT. Translation: CASSSGTDTQYF.

The CDR3 sequence: CASSPLGRSAGNTIYF. The CDR3 nucleotides read TGTGCCAGCTCACCCCTCGGTAGGTCAGCTGGAAACACCATATATTTT. The chain links TRBV18 to TRBJ1-3, with D hard to call. The CDR3 has 16 amino acids. V shed 3 bases and J shed 2 bases, with 14 bases lying between them. From germline, CDR1 is KGHSH and CDR2 LQKENI.

The rearrangement links TRBV12-5 to TRBJ2-5; possibly TRBD1 for D (5 bases). Trimming removed 2 bases from V and 9 bases from J, with 7 bases in between. CDR1 and CDR2 from the germline V gene are LGHNT and FRNRAP. CDR3 length equals 11 residues. In nucleotides, the CDR3 is TGTGCTAGTGGTTTGTTGGGGCCCCAGTACTTC. Protein sequence: CASGLLGPQYF.

This chain links TRBV5-1 with TRBJ2-1, with 10 bases matching TRBD2. This CDR3 region has 16 residues. Trimming cost V 3 bases and J 7 bases; bases outside gene matches: 10. The germline V gene has CDR1 SGHRS and CDR2 YFSETQ. As DNA, the CDR3 is TGCGCCAGCAGCTCGGAGACTAGCGGGCAAAGTAATGAGCAGTTCTTC. This codes for CASSSETSGQSNEQFF.

The chain is built from TRBV6-5 and TRBJ1-2; no clear D gene. This CDR3 comprises 14 residues. Germline V gene data show CDR1 as MNHEY and CDR2 as SVGAGI. Between the trimmed V and J ends, which lost 4 bases and 8 bases, there was a span of 17 bases. The CDR3 region is CASSSLGGRLGYTF. The CDR3 DNA follows: TGTGCCAGCAGTTCCCTGGGAGGGCGCTTAGGCTACACCTTC.

Regarding this clone: At one end, the junction sequence differs from germline, possibly due to a read error. The rearrangement links TRBV7-7 to TRBJ2-7; D is ambiguous. The germline V gene has CDR1 SSHAT and CDR2 FNYEAQ (reference sequence). The CDR3 sequence is 14 residues long. This CDR3 reads CASSSPNTHYEQYF. The CDR3 DNA follows: TGTGCTAGCAGCTCCCCCAACACACACTACGAGCAGTACTTC.

The chain employs TRBV7-9 and TRBJ2-3, with 9 bases fitting TRBD1. The V segment lost 6 bases and the J segment 5 bases; nucleotides outside the gene matches: 9. The CDR3 totals 15 residues. Germline V gene lookup returns CDR1 SEHNR and CDR2 FQNEAQ (reference sequence). The CDR3 DNA is TGTGCCAGCAGGTCGGACAGGGGTGTGTTAGATACGCAGTATTTT. It is translated as CASRSDRGVLDTQYF.

This chain links TRBV21-1 with TRBJ1-1. TRBV21-1 is noted as a pseudogene. The CDR3 is 16 amino acids. The CDR3 spells CASRGGVATLRTEAFF. The DNA of the CDR3 is TGTGCCAGCAGAGGGGGGGTAGCTACACTTCGCACTGAAGCTTTCTTT.

V gene TRBV18 combines with J gene TRBJ2-7; 8 positions agree with TRBD2. The CDR3 runs to 16 residues. V was pared by 1 base and J by 3 bases, with 8 bases of the junction left unmatched. The germline gives CDR1 KGHSH, CDR2 LQKENI. The CDR3 here is CASSPRSGSGNYEQYF. CDR3 DNA sequence: TGTGCCAGCTCACCACGGAGCGGGAGTGGAAACTACGAGCAGTACTTC.